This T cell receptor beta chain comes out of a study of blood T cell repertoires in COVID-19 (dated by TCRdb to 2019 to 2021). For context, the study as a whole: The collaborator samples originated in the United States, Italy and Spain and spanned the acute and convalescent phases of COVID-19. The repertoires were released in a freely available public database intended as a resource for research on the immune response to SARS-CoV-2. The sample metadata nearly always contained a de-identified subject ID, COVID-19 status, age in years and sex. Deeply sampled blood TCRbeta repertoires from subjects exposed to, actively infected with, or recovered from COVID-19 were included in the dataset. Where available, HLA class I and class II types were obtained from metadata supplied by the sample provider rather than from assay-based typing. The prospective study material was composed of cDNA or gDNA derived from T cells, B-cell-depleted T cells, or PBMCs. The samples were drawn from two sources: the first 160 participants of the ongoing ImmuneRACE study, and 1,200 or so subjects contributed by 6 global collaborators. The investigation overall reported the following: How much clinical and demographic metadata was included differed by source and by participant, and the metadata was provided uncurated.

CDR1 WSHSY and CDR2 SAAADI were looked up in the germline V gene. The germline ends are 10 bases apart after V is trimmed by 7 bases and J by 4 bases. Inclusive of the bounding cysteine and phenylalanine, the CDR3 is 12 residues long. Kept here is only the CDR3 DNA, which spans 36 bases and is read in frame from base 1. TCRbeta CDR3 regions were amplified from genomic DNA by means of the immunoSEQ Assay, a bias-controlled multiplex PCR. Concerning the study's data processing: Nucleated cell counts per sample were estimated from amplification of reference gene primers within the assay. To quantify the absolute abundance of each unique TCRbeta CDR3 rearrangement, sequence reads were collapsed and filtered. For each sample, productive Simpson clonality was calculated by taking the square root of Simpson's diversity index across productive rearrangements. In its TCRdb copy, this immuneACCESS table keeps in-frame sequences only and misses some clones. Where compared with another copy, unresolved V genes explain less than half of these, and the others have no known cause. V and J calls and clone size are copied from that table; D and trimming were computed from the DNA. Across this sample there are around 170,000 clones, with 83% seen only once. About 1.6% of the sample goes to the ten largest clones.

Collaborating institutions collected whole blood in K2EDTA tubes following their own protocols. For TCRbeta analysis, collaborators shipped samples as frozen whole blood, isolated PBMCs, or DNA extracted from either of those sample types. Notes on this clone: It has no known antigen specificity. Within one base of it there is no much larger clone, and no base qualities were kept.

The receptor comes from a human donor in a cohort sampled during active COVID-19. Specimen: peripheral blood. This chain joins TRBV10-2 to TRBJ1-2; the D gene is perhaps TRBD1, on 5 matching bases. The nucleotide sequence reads TGCGCCAGCACGGCAGGGATCTATGGCTACACCTTC. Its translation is CASTAGIYGYTF.